This T cell receptor beta chain was recorded in a study of human T cells and chemical hapten exposure. This clonotype was counted at least ten times. In TCRdb, the RACE reads were re-called with MiXCR into one record per CDR3 protein. The sample shows about 93,000 distinct CDR3 sequences, approximately 9.7% of them seen only once. Time point denoted: healthy volunteer bleed at 2 weeks. Total RNA was isolated from whole blood that had not been fractionated. Material: whole blood. The TCR comes from a female donor in good health. Some clones in this sample may be carry-over from other donors' samples.

The CDR3 coding sequence is TGCGCCAGCAGCCCCGCGTCCGGGGTACCTCAAGAGACCCAGTACTTC. Encoded protein: CASSPASGVPQETQYF. V is TRBV5-1 and J is TRBJ2-5; the D gene is possibly TRBD2 (5 bases). The germline V gene has CDR1 SGHRS and CDR2 YFSETQ. V lost 4 bases and J 2 bases, leaving 18 bases between the germline ends. The CDR3 length is 16 residues.